This T cell receptor beta chain was recorded in a study of blood T cell repertoires in COVID-19. This clone was counted once. The repertoire was sequenced with immunoSEQ multiplex PCR; TCRdb's copy has only in-frame clones and lacks some. The table lists around 210,000 clones, around 85% of them singletons, with about 5.1% in the top ten. The CDR3 runs 14 residues. CDR1 and CDR2 from the germline V gene are MNHNY and SVGAGI (reference sequence). The V gene end was trimmed by 6 bases and the J gene end by 3 bases; junction bases not matched to a gene: 6. This receptor was identified in a man between 45 and 60 years old with COVID-19, enrolled during active disease. The chain has TRBV6-6 and TRBJ2-7; 9 bases fit TRBD1. The sequenced sample consisted of peripheral blood. Here the CDR3 reads CASSTGGSYYEQYF. The CDR3 DNA follows: TGTGCCAGCAGCACAGGGGGCAGCTACTACGAGCAGTACTTC.